Given below is one T cell receptor beta chain in context. The target antigen is unknown. Measured with immunoSEQ multiplex PCR; TCRdb has only the in-frame clones, and not every one. The sample yields 130,000 to 150,000 clones, 85% to 90% seen once. This sample was taken from a study of cytomegalovirus exposure and HLA in healthy donors. Study findings and constraints: Listed as cytomegalovirus-associated were 150 to 200 TCR beta chains.

The donors formed part of the approximately 120-subject validation cohort, distinct from the roughly 670-subject first cohort. This receptor was obtained from a woman aged 18-35 years in good health and CMV-seropositive. Material for sequencing was PBMCs.

The CDR3: CASSPRDRGQEQFF. In DNA form, the CDR3 reads TGTGCCAGCAGTCCGAGGGACAGGGGGCAGGAGCAGTTCTTC. The chain employs TRBV27 and TRBJ2-1; 12 bases are a match to TRBD1. CDR3 length: 14 residues. CDR1 is MNHEY and CDR2 is SMNVEV in the germline V gene (reference sequence). V lost 5 bases, J lost 10 bases, and 6 bases stayed unmatched.